The 25 T cell receptor beta chains in this list originate from one sample, sequenced in a study of blood T cell repertoires in COVID-19. Profiling relied on immunoSEQ multiplex PCR, and the TCRdb table lists in-frame clones only, not all of them. The profile shows 300,000 to 450,000 clones, about four fifths of them singletons. The sequencing sample was made of peripheral blood. These receptors all come from a human donor with acute or convalescent COVID-19. The donor label of this sample is uncertain.

The rearrangement links TRBV4-1 to TRBJ1-3; 7 bases map to TRBD1. This CDR3 is built from 15 residues. J lost 4 bases, V lost 8 bases, and 11 bases had no gene match. CDR1 is MGHRA and CDR2 is YSYEKL in the germline V gene. CDR3 DNA: TGCGCCAGCGGCTCTTCGGACAGGACGGGAAACACCATATATTTT. Its translation is CASGSSDRTGNTIYF.

V gene TRBV4-1 combines with J gene TRBJ2-7; 11 nucleotides line up with TRBD2. The CDR3 has 16 residues. Germline CDR1 reads MGHRA; CDR2 reads YSYEKL. The ends lost 4 bases at V and 6 bases at J; junction bases unmatched: 11. The CDR3 loop reads CASSPSLAGGPREQYF. CDR3 sequence (DNA): TGCGCCAGCAGCCCTTCCCTAGCGGGAGGCCCACGCGAGCAGTACTTC.

The chain joins TRBV3-1 (or the pseudogene TRBV3-2) to TRBJ1-1; D is possibly TRBD1 (6 bases). The CDR3 is 15 residues long. V was shortened by 2 bases and J by 0 bases, with 10 bases between the two germline ends. The germline V gene encodes CDR1 LGHDT and CDR2 YNNKEL (reference sequence). The CDR3 DNA is TGTGCCAGCAGCCAATACAGGGACCTGAACACTGAAGCTTTCTTT. Translation: CASSQYRDLNTEAFF.

CDR3 region: CASSVGQGNSGNTIYF. CDR3 DNA sequence: TGTGCCAGCAGCGTAGGACAGGGAAACTCTGGAAACACCATATATTTT. The J gene is TRBJ1-3, the V gene TRBV9, with 7 bases identical to TRBD1. Per the germline V gene, CDR1 is SGDLS and CDR2 is YYNGEE. This CDR3 has 16 amino acids. The V gene end was trimmed by 0 bases and the J gene end by 0 bases; junction bases not matched to a gene: 3.

This clone was detected a few times. The V gene is TRBV6-5, the J gene TRBJ2-3, with D maybe TRBD2 (5 bases). The CDR3 is 14 residues long. Deletions cut 5 bases from V and 2 bases from J, with 11 bases between. In germline, CDR1 is MNHEY, CDR2 SVGAGI. This chain's CDR3 is CASSLAQHTDTQYF. CDR3 DNA sequence: TGTGCCAGCAGTCTAGCACAACACACAGATACGCAGTATTTT.

V is TRBV7-9 and J is TRBJ2-1; the match to TRBD1 covers 10 bases. The CDR3 is made up of 17 amino acids. With V trimmed by 0 bases and J by 3 bases, 5 bases remained unmatched. Looked up from germline, CDR1 is SEHNR and CDR2 is FQNEAQ (reference sequence). CDR3 coding DNA: TGTGCCAGCAGCTTAGCCTCGGGACAGGGGTACTACAATGAGCAGTTCTTC. Its translation is CASSLASGQGYYNEQFF.

V usage is TRBV20-1 and J usage is TRBJ2-7, with TRBD1 matching 7 bases. Germline V gene lookup returns CDR1 DFQATT and CDR2 SNEGSKA (reference sequence). J was trimmed by 3 bases and V by 5 bases; bases with no gene match: 1. The CDR3 is 11 residues long. The CDR3 DNA reads as TGCAGTGCTCGACAGGGCTACGAGCAGTACTTC. Its protein product is CSARQGYEQYF.

The DNA of the CDR3 is TGTGCCAGCAGTGAGGGAGCGTACGAGCAGTACTTC. Translating it yields CASSEGAYEQYF. The J gene is TRBJ2-7, the V gene TRBV2; TRBD2 might be the D (5 bases). This CDR3 is built from 12 residues. The germline V gene encodes CDR1 SNHLY and CDR2 FYNNEI. The V and J ends lost 3 bases and 4 bases respectively, with 7 bases between them.

The rearrangement joins TRBV5-1 to TRBJ1-4; D might be TRBD1 (6 bases). CDR3 length equals 14 residues. Germline CDR1 SGHRS, CDR2 YFSETQ. The V and J ends lost 4 bases and 3 bases respectively, with 10 bases between them. The CDR3 is CASSKGQPNEKLFF. CDR3 nucleotides: TGCGCCAGCAGCAAAGGACAGCCTAATGAAAAACTGTTTTTT.

This rearrangement joins TRBV5-4 to TRBJ2-5, with D perhaps matching TRBD2 (6 bases). Trimming shortened V by 0 bases and J by 5 bases, and 11 bases separated the two germline ends. Germline V lookup: CDR1 SGHNT, CDR2 YYREEE (reference sequence). The CDR3 length is 14 residues. The CDR3 DNA reads TGTGCCAGCAGCTTGGATCCAGGGAGGGAGACCCAGTACTTC. Translating it yields CASSLDPGRETQYF.

J is TRBJ2-7 and V is TRBV5-4; 7 nucleotides line up with TRBD1. The V gene end was trimmed by 4 bases and the J gene end by 5 bases; junction bases not matched to a gene: 9. The germline CDR1 and CDR2 sequences are SGHNT and YYREEE (reference sequence). The CDR3 covers 14 residues. The CDR3 loop reads CASSARTGSDEQYF. In DNA form, the CDR3 reads TGTGCCAGCAGCGCTAGGACAGGCTCGGACGAGCAGTACTTC. Supplemented by reference TRBV5-4 and TRBJ2-7, the full variable domain reads ETGVTQSPTHLIKTRGQQVTLRCSSQSGHNTVSWYQQALGQGPQFIFQYYREEENGRGNFPPRFSGLQFPNYSSELNVNALELDDSALYLCASSARTGSDEQYFGPGTRLTVT.

The chain is built from TRBV11-2 and TRBJ2-7, with D uncertain. The CDR3 spans 13 residues. V was pared by 0 bases and J by 5 bases, with 8 bases between. Germline values: CDR1 SGHAT, CDR2 FQNNGV. The CDR3 loop is CASSLESPDEQYF. The CDR3 nucleotides are TGTGCCAGCAGCTTAGAATCTCCCGACGAGCAGTACTTC. Complete variable domain (other parts from reference TRBV11-2 and TRBJ2-7): EAGVAQSPRYKIIEKRQSVAFWCNPISGHATLYWYQQILGQGPKLLIQFQNNGVVDDSQLPKDRFSAERLKGVDSTLKIQPAKLEDSAVYLCASSLESPDEQYFGPGTRLTVT.

CDR3 nucleotides: TGTGCCAGCGCGGCAAATCAGGGGCGCATCGGTGGCTACACCTTC. It yields the protein CASAANQGRIGGYTF. The chain is built from TRBV2 and TRBJ1-2, with TRBD1 as a possible D gene (6 bases). Germline CDR1 is SNHLY and CDR2 is FYNNEI. The CDR3 is 15 amino acids. Trimming removed 8 bases at V and 7 bases at J, with 23 bases between.

This clone was seen once. This rearrangement joins TRBV19 to TRBJ1-5; 7 bases match TRBD1. The CDR3 consists of 14 residues. Germline CDR1 is LNHDA and CDR2 is SQIVND (reference sequence). V was clipped by 6 bases and J by 2 bases; unmatched bases: 4. The CDR3 protein is CASRAGTGNQPQHF. The CDR3 nucleotides are TGTGCCAGTAGAGCCGGGACAGGCAATCAGCCCCAGCATTTT.

The V and J genes are TRBV2 and TRBJ1-1; possibly TRBD1 for D (6 bases). This CDR3 has 14 residues. V was cut by 7 bases and J by 1 base, with 13 bases left in between. Germline assignment: CDR1 SNHLY and CDR2 FYNNEI. The CDR3 nucleotides read TGTGCCAGCATTCGGACAGAGACGAACACTGAAGCTTTCTTT. Translating it yields CASIRTETNTEAFF.

Concerning this clone itself: Germline is not matched at one junction end, which may reflect a read error. The V and J genes are TRBV5-1 and TRBJ2-6, with 7 bases that match TRBD2. This CDR3 is built from 17 residues. In germline, CDR1 is SGHRS, CDR2 YFSETQ. The chain's CDR3 is CARSHGGRASGANVLTF. The CDR3 bases are TGCGCCCGCAGCCACGGGGGGAGGGCATCTGGGGCCAACGTCCTGACTTTC.

The gene calls are TRBV6-5 and TRBJ2-5, with D possibly being TRBD1 (5 bases). V was shortened by 10 bases and J by 0 bases, with 18 bases between the two germline ends. The CDR3 is made up of 15 amino acids. Germline V gene data show CDR1 as MNHEY and CDR2 as SVGAGI. CDR3 region: CAINQGRLYQETQYF. The CDR3 coding sequence is TGTGCCATAAACCAGGGCCGGCTGTACCAAGAGACCCAGTACTTC.

The gene calls are TRBV30 and TRBJ2-6, with 9 bases aligning to TRBD1. The CDR3 extends over 18 amino acids. The V gene's germline CDR1 is GTSNPN and CDR2 SVGIG (reference sequence). With 3 bases clipped from V and 2 bases from J, the junction kept 11 bases outside the gene matches. CDR3 sequence (DNA): TGTGCCTGGAGGGCAACTCGGACAGGGGTCGCTGGGGCCAACGTCCTGACTTTC. Amino acids: CAWRATRTGVAGANVLTF.

The J gene is TRBJ1-1, the V gene TRBV7-9, with D maybe TRBD1 (6 bases). This CDR3 is 14 amino acids long. V lost 8 bases, J lost 4 bases, and 17 bases lay in between. The germline CDR1 and CDR2 sequences are SEHNR and FQNEAQ (reference sequence). The CDR3 DNA reads as TGTGCCAGCCTCACAGTGGGGGCCGGCACTGAAGCTTTCTTT. Its protein is CASLTVGAGTEAFF.

With regard to this clone: Within the sample, other DNA sequences also encode this same CDR3. The chain joins TRBV20-1 to TRBJ2-5, with D tentatively TRBD2 (5 bases). Trimming cost V 2 bases and J 5 bases, with 6 bases left between them. Germline CDR1 is DFQATT and CDR2 is SNEGSKA (reference sequence). CDR3 size: 11 residues. The CDR3 nucleotides read TGCAGTGCTAGAAGAGGGGAGACCCAGTACTTC. Amino acids: CSARRGETQYF.

The rearrangement links TRBV6-5 to TRBJ1-5; possibly TRBD1 for D (5 bases). Trimming stripped 6 bases from V and 0 bases from J, with 9 bases between. This CDR3 has 14 residues. The germline V gene encodes CDR1 MNHEY and CDR2 SVGAGI. The CDR3 coding sequence is TGTGCCAGCAGAGACAGCAATAGCAATCAGCCCCAGCATTTT. It translates to CASRDSNSNQPQHF.

This chain links TRBV11-2 with TRBJ2-3, with 10 bases fitting TRBD2. Germline V lookup: CDR1 SGHAT, CDR2 FQNNGV. V dropped 5 bases and J dropped 4; count of bases not matched to a gene: 6. CDR3 length equals 15 residues. The CDR3 nucleotides are TGTGCCAGCAGCAGAGCGGGAGGGTCGGCAGATACGCAGTATTTT. Its protein is CASSRAGGSADTQYF. The whole variable domain, filled in from reference TRBV11-2 and TRBJ2-3, reads EAGVAQSPRYKIIEKRQSVAFWCNPISGHATLYWYQQILGQGPKLLIQFQNNGVVDDSQLPKDRFSAERLKGVDSTLKIQPAKLEDSAVYLCASSRAGGSADTQYFGPGTRLTVL.

A remark on this clone: Other DNA sequences in this specimen translate into the identical CDR3. The rearrangement joins TRBV18 to TRBJ2-1; D is perhaps TRBD1 (5 bases). The CDR3 consists of 13 residues. Germline V gene sequence: CDR1 KGHSH, CDR2 LQKENI. The ends were cut back, 3 bases at V and 4 bases at J, with 7 bases in the middle. The CDR3 spells CASSPDRYNEQFF. The CDR3 nucleotides read TGTGCCAGCTCACCCGACAGATACAATGAGCAGTTCTTC.

This chain connects TRBV6-5 to TRBJ1-2; TRBD1 might be the D (6 bases). Germline values: CDR1 MNHEY, CDR2 SVGAGI. The germline V and J ends were trimmed by 6 bases and 7 bases, with 15 bases remaining between them. CDR3 length: 13 amino acids. CDR3 loop: CASRPTGYGGYTF. The CDR3 DNA sequence: TGTGCCAGCAGACCTACAGGGTATGGTGGCTACACCTTC.

The chain is built from TRBV20-1 and TRBJ1-2; the match to TRBD1 covers 7 bases. In germline, CDR1 is DFQATT, CDR2 SNEGSKA (reference sequence). This CDR3 is 15 amino acids long. V dropped 3 bases and J dropped 5; count of bases not matched to a gene: 12. CDR3 residues: CSASVRSGTVYGYTF. The CDR3 DNA reads TGCAGTGCTAGTGTAAGATCCGGGACAGTTTATGGCTACACCTTC.